What follows describes a single T cell receptor (beta chain). Its cognate antigen has yet to be identified. No clone much larger than this one lies a single base away; base qualities are absent. The library was built by means of the immunoSEQ multiplex PCR assay. The multiplex PCR relied on a mix of 60 forward primers for TCR Vbeta segments and 13 reverse primers for TCR Jbeta segments. The CDR3 region of rearranged TCR beta genes was amplified from genomic DNA by a multiplex PCR assay. On the Illumina HiSeq System, the amplified TCR beta libraries were sequenced as 87-base-pair reads. The paper's data handling went like this. A later analysis counted 75 million to 100 million unique TCR beta chains across the 690 or so repertoires, and about 10 million of these chains were shared by at least two donors. A nearest-neighbor algorithm error-corrected the raw reads and collapsed the reads into unique sequences, merging closely related sequences to remove PCR and sequencing errors. To assign V, D and J gene segments, CDR3 sequences were aligned to IMGT reference sequences. Each retained sequence needed at least a six-nucleotide match to both a V gene segment and a J gene segment. Rearrangements were called productive when the CDR3 lacked stop codons and stayed in frame with V and J; all others were non-productive. Following IMGT convention, CDR3 was defined as the stretch from the second conserved V-encoded cysteine up to the conserved J-encoded phenylalanine. In an earlier analysis of around 570 of the donors, sequences lacking an unambiguous match to a single V gene segment were excluded. In an earlier analysis of several hundred of the donors, V segments were called functional above 56.7% productive rearrangements and were called segregating when the between-donor standard deviation exceeded 5%. A statistical classification framework was built to diagnose cytomegalovirus status from the catalog of TCR beta chain sequences. A later analysis assigned V and J genes by comparing TCR nucleotide sequences with IMGT/GENE-DB human TR gene sequences. In a later analysis, CDR3 sequences and most-parsimonious VDJ recombination scenarios were assigned using the TCRdist pipeline. A later analysis defined each TCR beta chain by its CDR3 amino acid sequence plus V-gene family, and excluded reads lacking a unique V-gene family. In a later analysis, 500 to 650 highly shared, low-generation-probability nucleotide sequences were removed to address suspected cross-contamination and a sequencing artifact. A later analysis calculated a clonal expansion index for each public chain from normalized within-repertoire ranks of inferred template counts. A later analysis computed generation probabilities with a VDJ recombination model fitted to out-of-frame rearrangements, and checked the results against IGoR. Hypergeometric tests were used in a later analysis to score TCR-TCR, TCR-HLA and TCR-CMV co-occurrence, with a repertoire-size bias correction applied to the TCR pairs. A later analysis estimated false discovery rates by permuting HLA or CMV assignments 20 times. In a later analysis, co-occurring TCRs were grouped with DBSCAN, and TCRdist sequence similarity was added when clustering was performed within HLA-allele-positive subsets. Repertoires with fewer than 30,000 or more than 120,000 public chains were left out of co-occurrence clustering, as were a few repertoires with anomalous nucleotide sharing. The immuneACCESS repertoire file appears here via TCRdb, limited to in-frame rearrangements. These files lack a portion of the clones; in checked studies, under half of the deficit traces to unresolved V genes, and the cause of the others is not known. V, J and clone size are those of that table, while D and trimming were read from the DNA. The sample table shows 65,000 to 90,000 clones, and roughly 77% are seen once. In total, the top ten clones hold 3.5% to 5% of the sample.

The data are from a study of cytomegalovirus exposure and HLA in healthy donors (dated by TCRdb to 2016 to 2017). Describing the broader study: According to an earlier analysis of 550 to 700 of the donors, 150 million to 200 million T cells yielded over 100 million unique TCR beta sequences and around 300 Gb of sequence data. The genetic ancestry cluster associated with self-reported Caucasian donors included over 80% of the roughly 400 genotyped donors. Roughly five DR-DQ haplotypes were handled as single units for association and clustering, since linkage in the cohort was strong. The study combined high-throughput TCR immunosequencing, statistical association of individual TCRs with disease status, and machine learning to predict cytomegalovirus infection status. In the later analysis, no new phenotypic data were used to find candidate immune exposures; instead, reliance was placed on TCR beta sequences and their occurrence across donors. An early release that covered some 630 HLA-typed donors contained about 300 gigabases of sequencing data and around 80 million unique TCR sequences. The study was designed to test whether signatures of past pathogen exposure could be identified by cataloging public T cell receptors. Among some 400 genotyped donors of the cohort, an average of around 240,000 unique TCR beta nucleotide sequences were sequenced per donor, about a sixth of them non-productive. All discovery cohort repertoires had been generated on a single sequencing platform. The number of typed donors differed by locus: roughly 620-630 for A, B, C, DRB1 and DQB1; about 520 for DQA1; roughly 600 for DPA1; and roughly 450 for DPB1. HLA typing covered class I and class II loci at four-digit resolution. Genome-wide SNP genotypes for about three fifths of the roughly 700 donors were used in a later genetic analysis, which treated that subset as a discovery cohort. Donor age, sex, ethnicity and CMV serostatus were collected together with the repertoire data. In an earlier analysis of more than 550 of the donors, high-throughput TCR beta sequencing was used to judge whether each TCR beta V gene segment behaved as functional or pseudogenic. In a later analysis, previously published TCR beta repertoires from more than 500 donors were re-analyzed and high-resolution HLA genotyping was added so that TCR occurrence patterns could be studied. A separate validation cohort of 90 to 150 different subjects was used in addition to the 666-subject first cohort. The study profiled the T cell repertoires of 500 to 800 subjects by immunosequencing and related them to cytomegalovirus serostatus.

The CDR3 goes from the cysteine to the phenylalanine over 13 residues. Only the CDR3 DNA is retained, 39 bases long and in frame from the first base. The germline ends are 13 bases apart after V is trimmed by 5 bases and J by 8 bases. CDR1 and CDR2, per the germline V gene (reference sequence), are SEHNR and FQNEAQ. What the authors observed across the whole study: The authors suggested that the approach could potentially be generalized to other disease states and immunological phenotypes. Most CMV-associated TCR beta chains appeared to be HLA-restricted in a later analysis, and the HLA associations seemed to be driven largely by CMV exposure. According to a later analysis, parvovirus B19, influenza, CMV and Epstein-Barr virus appeared linked to several top co-occurrence clusters. In this cohort, only TCR beta chains were sequenced, and detectable features were limited by the absence of alpha or paired-chain data. A cluster of highly shared sequence variants was judged likely to represent a technical artifact of the sequencing pipeline. When HLA alleles, especially DR and DQ, strongly co-occurred, TCR associations were difficult to assign to individual alleles. Specific HLA alleles were associated with 15,000 to 20,000 TCR beta sequences at a false discovery rate of 0.05 in a later analysis. A later analysis found that TCR association rates varied across HLA loci, with DRB1 alleles showing the most associated TCRs and HLA-C alleles the fewest. A total of 150 or so TCR beta chains were listed by the study as associated with cytomegalovirus. The classifier was reported to diagnose cytomegalovirus status with high specificity and sensitivity in both the original cohort and the validation cohort. Presence/absence analyses assumed roughly uniform sequencing depth across donors, an assumption that may not hold. Most TCR sequences were observed very rarely across donors, whereas some public TCRs were present in many individuals. Because the 87-base-pair reads could not distinguish some IMGT-functional V segments, including TRBV6-2 and TRBV6-3, those segments were excluded. A further reported finding was that TCR beta sequences accurately predicted the HLA-A and HLA-B alleles for most subjects in the first cohort. Because HLA typing was unavailable for some donors at each locus, only the typed subset was used in association tests. V-gene and J-gene trimming of TCR beta chains was associated with a missense DCLRE1C variant in a later genetic analysis, and the association was replicated in an independent cohort. A later genetic analysis reported fewer N-insertions in productive TCRs among donors in an Asian-associated ancestry cluster than the 666-donor mean. In vitro tests confirmed that a few of the cytomegalovirus-associated TCR beta chains recognize cytomegalovirus antigens. Correlated functional status among segregating V segments might reflect linkage disequilibrium, but an unknown experimental factor could not be ruled out. In an earlier analysis of more than 500 of the donors, most TCR beta V segments appeared in productive rearrangements about 90% or about 30% of the time, broadly matching IMGT annotations. Compared with equally common non-associated chains, HLA-associated TCR beta chains in a later analysis were more clonally expanded and had lower generation probabilities. Because counts were too low, fewer than 20 rarely observed V segments, including chromosome 9 orphons, were excluded from the earlier analysis of several hundred of the donors. The only immune exposure information available for the cohort was CMV serostatus.

The cohort comprised 710 or so healthy bone marrow donors. At the time of sampling, all cohort members were nominally healthy, though unrecorded immune exposures were likely present. The donor tested CMV seronegative, placing the donor among the 350 or so seronegative members of the cohort. Each donor provided a peripheral blood sample, and peripheral blood mononuclear cells were used for TCR beta sequencing. The Qiagen DNeasy Blood Extraction Kit was used to extract genomic DNA from the blood cell samples. Sequences were obtained from PBMCs. Recombination linked TRBV7-9 to TRBJ2-1, with TRBD2 tentatively as D gene (5 bases match). This clonotype was sampled from a man between 60 and 75 years old in good health and CMV-seronegative. The CDR3 sequence is CASSPPADYEQFF. Here is the DNA: TGTGCCAGCAGCCCACCCGCGGACTATGAGCAGTTCTTC.